The next 29 T cell receptor beta chains were all read from a single sample in a study of regulatory T cells in long-lasting Graves disease. Arm-PCR of CDR3 regions with iRepertoire HTBI primers generated TCR beta libraries. TCRdb re-analysed the multiplex PCR reads in MiXCR, keeping a single row per CDR3 protein. The sample shows roughly 420,000 distinct CDR3 sequences, about 15% of them seen only once. Specified time point: newly diagnosed GD, antithyroid drugs for less than 3 months. PBMC-extracted RNA yielded the TCR library. The same data also went into a second study, on T cells in Graves' hyperthyroidism and ophthalmopathy.

Here the sequenced sample was peripheral blood mononuclear cells (PBMCs), taken at new diagnosis, from a patient treated with antithyroid drugs. The source of these receptors is a woman between 50 and 59 years old with Graves disease.

This clonotype showed up many times. The rearrangement uses TRBV27 and TRBJ1-2; a weak D match, TRBD1 (6 bases). Trimming pared 6 bases from V and 4 bases from J, leaving 12 bases between. CDR1 MNHEY and CDR2 SMNVEV come from the germline V gene (reference sequence). The CDR3 is made up of 13 amino acids. CDR3 residues: CASSLTGPYGYTF. The CDR3 DNA sequence: TGTGCCAGCAGCTTAACAGGGCCCTATGGCTACACCTTC.

In its sample, this clonotype was seen many times. CDR3 nucleotides: TGTGCCAGCAGCGGCTCCGGGACAGAAGAGACCCAGTACTTC. Translation: CASSGSGTEETQYF. The chain employs TRBV6-2 or TRBV6-3 and TRBJ2-5, with 7 bases that match TRBD1. The CDR3 has 14 amino acids. The junction had 7 bases not matched to a gene; V was cut back by 6 bases and J by 3 bases. Germline V gene lookup returns CDR1 MNHEY and CDR2 SVGEGT.

This clonotype showed up just once. The chain joins TRBV28 to TRBJ2-1; 13 bases match TRBD2. Germline V CDR1 and CDR2: MDHEN, SYDVKM. This CDR3 has 18 amino acids. V dropped 6 bases and J dropped 4; count of bases not matched to a gene: 12. This CDR3 is CASRPSPGLAGNYNEQFF. The CDR3 region has the DNA TGTGCCAGCAGGCCATCCCCGGGACTAGCGGGGAATTACAATGAGCAGTTCTTC.

This clonotype was counted ten times or more. The rearrangement uses TRBV12-3 or TRBV12-4 and TRBJ2-7; 8 bases map to TRBD2. J gave up 2 bases and V 3 bases, and 6 bases lay outside the gene matches. This CDR3 comprises 15 residues. The CDR3 reads CASSFASGPTYEQYF. The CDR3 region has the DNA TGTGCCAGCAGTTTCGCTAGCGGGCCCACCTACGAGCAGTACTTC.

Ten or more counts support this clonotype. The chain joins TRBV5-1 to TRBJ2-7; D perhaps matches TRBD1 (5 bases). V lost 1 base and J lost 6, with 14 bases in between. In germline, CDR1 is SGHRS, CDR2 YFSETQ. The CDR3 runs to 14 residues. The CDR3 sequence: CASSLWAGQGEQYF. For the CDR3, the DNA is TGCGCCAGCAGCTTGTGGGCAGGGCAAGGCGAGCAGTACTTC.

This clonotype was observed many times. The CDR3 DNA reads as TGTGCCAGCAACCTCGACAGTGATGGAAACACCATATATTTT. It translates to CASNLDSDGNTIYF. The genes are TRBV28 and TRBJ1-3, with TRBD1 as a possible D gene (5 bases). Germline CDR1 is MDHEN and CDR2 is SYDVKM. With 7 bases removed from V and 3 bases from J, the gap between germline ends came to 13 bases. This CDR3 has 14 amino acids.

This chain connects TRBV9 to TRBJ2-3; 9 bases match TRBD2. The germline CDR1 and CDR2 sequences are SGDLS and YYNGEE. The CDR3 contains 16 residues. The ends lost 2 bases at V and 5 bases at J; junction bases unmatched: 9. In nucleotides, the CDR3 is TGTGCCAGCAGCGTCTCCATAGCGGGAGACGTAGATACGCAGTATTTT. Its protein product is CASSVSIAGDVDTQYF.

Many counts were recorded for this clonotype. V gene TRBV3-1 combines with J gene TRBJ2-1; TRBD1 matches 8 bases. Germline V gene data show CDR1 as LGHDT and CDR2 as YNNKEL (reference sequence). The CDR3 consists of 16 residues. The trim removed 1 base at V and 8 bases at J, leaving 10 bases unmatched. CDR3 in amino acids: CASSQVGQGAIDEQFF. The CDR3 DNA reads TGTGCCAGCAGCCAAGTGGGGCAGGGGGCTATCGATGAGCAGTTCTTC.

This clonotype was seen only a few times. V is TRBV10-3 and J is TRBJ2-1, with 9 bases that match TRBD1. The germline V gene encodes CDR1 ENHRY and CDR2 SYGVKD. With 3 bases clipped from V and 8 bases from J, the junction kept 8 bases outside the gene matches. CDR3 length: 15 residues. CDR3 sequence reads: CAISDTGGAVYEQFF. CDR3 nucleotides: TGTGCCATCAGTGACACAGGGGGCGCAGTCTATGAGCAGTTCTTC.

This clonotype occurred many times. The rearrangement uses TRBV7-6 and TRBJ1-2; no clear D gene. The CDR3 consists of 14 residues. V was shortened by 5 bases and J by 4 bases, with 14 bases between the two germline ends. The germline V gene encodes CDR1 SGHVS and CDR2 FNYEAQ. CDR3 nucleotides: TGTGCCAGCAGCCCCCGGACCTTCGGCTATGGCTACACCTTC. This translates into CASSPRTFGYGYTF.

As for this clonotype: This may arise from a read error, as a much more abundant clone is one base away. It is likely a read error, because the conserved phenylalanine at the end of the CDR3 is missing. V is TRBV18 and J is TRBJ2-7; D uncertain. This CDR3 comprises 14 residues. Trimming left V 2 bases short and J 3 bases short, with 11 bases between. Per the germline V gene, CDR1 is KGHSH and CDR2 is LQKENI. The CDR3 DNA sequence: TGTGCCAGCTCACCAACACAGACCCTCTACGAGCAGTACTCC. Protein: CASSPTQTLYEQYS.

A few counts support this clonotype. This chain uses TRBV28 with TRBJ1-4; no clear D. Deletions cut 8 bases from V and 0 bases from J, with 10 bases between. Germline CDR1 is MDHEN and CDR2 is SYDVKM. This CDR3 has 14 amino acids. The CDR3 region is CASLAGATNEKLFF. In DNA form, the CDR3 reads TGTGCCAGCCTTGCCGGGGCAACTAATGAAAAACTGTTTTTT. Full variable domain (rest looked up from reference TRBV28 and TRBJ1-4): DVKVTQSSRYLVKRTGEKVFLECVQDMDHENMFWYRQDPGLGLRLIYFSYDVKMKEKGDIPEGYSVSREKKERFSLILESASTNQTSMYLCASLAGATNEKLFFGSGTQLSVL.

This clonotype was counted ten times or more. The chain joins TRBV28 to TRBJ1-5; D call uncertain. The CDR3 totals 14 residues. Germline lookup yields CDR1 MDHEN and CDR2 SYDVKM. Trimming shortened V by 4 bases and J by 3 bases, and 10 bases separated the two germline ends. CDR3 protein: CASSSPQFNQPQHF. The CDR3 region has the DNA TGTGCCAGCAGTTCCCCTCAGTTCAATCAGCCCCAGCATTTT.

The V and J genes are TRBV28 and TRBJ2-7; possible D gene TRBD2, 5 bases. Trimming shortened V by 6 bases and J by 2 bases, and 17 bases separated the two germline ends. Germline V gives CDR1 MDHEN, CDR2 SYDVKM. The CDR3 is 15 residues long. Written as DNA, the CDR3 is TGTGCCAGCAGCTTACGGCCCAGCGGACCCTACGAGCAGTACTTC. Translating it yields CASSLRPSGPYEQYF.

This clonotype was counted at least ten times. The chain recombines TRBV30 with TRBJ2-7; 7 bases match TRBD1. Looked up from germline, CDR1 is GTSNPN and CDR2 is SVGIG (reference sequence). J gave up 9 bases and V 0 bases, and 14 bases lay outside the gene matches. The CDR3 is 15 amino acids. The CDR3 protein is CAWSVRDSRRYVQYF. The CDR3 nucleotides read TGTGCCTGGAGTGTACGGGACAGCCGACGGTATGTGCAGTACTTC. The full variable domain, its missing parts supplied by reference TRBV30 and TRBJ2-7, is SQTIHQWPATLVQPVGSPLSLECTVEGTSNPNLYWYRQAAGRGLQLLFYSVGIGQISSEVPQNLSASRPQDRQFILSSKKLLLSDSGFYLCAWSVRDSRRYVQYFGPGTRLTVT.

The table lists this clonotype with many counts. The V call is TRBV5-6, the J call TRBJ2-7; D possibly uses TRBD1 or TRBD2 (5 bases each). Germline V lookup: CDR1 SGHDT, CDR2 YYEEEE. V dropped 5 bases and J dropped 3 bases, with 21 bases sitting between them. The CDR3 totals 16 residues. The CDR3: CASRPRGARTGYEQYF. The CDR3 DNA is TGTGCCAGCAGACCTCGAGGGGCACGGACCGGCTACGAGCAGTACTTC.

The chain combines TRBV27 with TRBJ2-2; tentatively, D is TRBD2 (6 bases). The germline V and J ends were trimmed by 5 bases and 5 bases, with 21 bases remaining between them. Germline-derived CDR1 and CDR2 are MNHEY and SMNVEV (reference sequence). The CDR3 contains 17 residues. CDR3: CASSASDLASRTGELFF. CDR3 DNA: TGTGCCAGCAGTGCGTCGGACCTAGCGAGTCGTACCGGGGAGCTGTTTTTT.

This clonotype was seen many times. The chain recombines TRBV12-3 or TRBV12-4 with TRBJ2-7, with TRBD1 matching 10 bases. After removal of 3 bases from V and 5 bases from J, the junction contained 4 bases not matched to a gene. The CDR3 has 14 residues. CDR3 DNA sequence: TGTGCCAGCAGTTTGAGGACAGGGGGAAACGAGCAGTACTTC. Amino acid sequence: CASSLRTGGNEQYF.

This clonotype was counted at least ten times. The chain uses TRBV2 and TRBJ2-3, with 10 bases matching TRBD1. The junction had 3 bases not matched to a gene; V was cut back by 5 bases and J by 4 bases. In germline, CDR1 is SNHLY, CDR2 FYNNEI. This CDR3 contains 14 residues. The CDR3 DNA is TGTGCCAGCAGTAAGGGGACAGGGGCAGATACGCAGTATTTT. This sequence encodes CASSKGTGADTQYF.

Ten or more counts support this clonotype. V usage is TRBV4-2 and J usage is TRBJ2-1; D call uncertain. V was pared by 0 bases and J by 3 bases, with 9 bases between. The CDR3 covers 15 residues. Germline loops: CDR1 LGHNA, CDR2 YNFKEQ. CDR3 residues: CASSQDLWDYNEQFF. The CDR3 nucleotides are TGTGCCAGCAGCCAAGACCTCTGGGACTACAATGAGCAGTTCTTC.

A few counts support this clonotype. The chain couples TRBV6-1 to TRBJ1-2; 7 bases agree with TRBD1. V gave up 6 bases and J gave up 4 bases; unmatched junction bases: 17. Germline V gene sequence: CDR1 MNHNS, CDR2 SASEGT. The CDR3 sequence is 17 residues long. The CDR3 sequence: CASSPPGQASALYGYTF. The CDR3 DNA is TGTGCCAGCAGCCCGCCCGGACAGGCATCTGCCCTCTATGGCTACACCTTC.

This clonotype was found many times. The rearrangement uses TRBV20-1 and TRBJ2-7; 10 bases map to TRBD2. V lost 6 bases and J lost 3; bases outside the gene matches: 11. The CDR3 has 15 residues. CDR1 and CDR2 (germline): DFQATT, SNEGSKA (reference sequence). Written as DNA, the CDR3 is TGCAGTGCGCCTGGAGCGGCTAGCGGGAGCTACGAGCAGTACTTC. Its protein is CSAPGAASGSYEQYF.

V gene TRBV6-5 combines with J gene TRBJ1-5; 10 bases match TRBD1. This CDR3 is built from 19 residues. V gave up 3 bases and J gave up 0 bases; unmatched junction bases: 11. Looked up from germline, CDR1 is MNHEY and CDR2 is SVGAGI. The CDR3 protein is CASSYFSRDRGPSNQPQHF. As DNA, the CDR3 is TGTGCCAGCAGTTATTTTTCCCGGGACAGGGGACCTAGCAATCAGCCCCAGCATTTT.

This clonotype was observed at least ten times. The V and J genes are TRBV2 and TRBJ2-5; perhaps TRBD1 as D (6 bases). V gave up 10 bases and J gave up 5 bases, with 20 bases separating them. The CDR3 has 14 residues. Looked up from germline, CDR1 is SNHLY and CDR2 is FYNNEI. Here the CDR3 DNA reads TGTGCCACCTCGAGAGCTCGGCAGGGGGAGACCCAGTACTTC. This encodes CATSRARQGETQYF.

Many counts were recorded for this clonotype. This rearrangement joins TRBV6-2 or TRBV6-3 to TRBJ1-3; tentative D call: TRBD1 (6 bases). The ends were cut back, 0 bases at V and 3 bases at J, with 18 bases in the middle. This CDR3 region has 18 residues. Per germline, CDR1 MNHEY and CDR2 SVGEGT. This CDR3 is CASSYSSNGGAYGNTIYF. CDR3 bases: TGTGCCAGCAGTTACTCGAGTAATGGGGGCGCTTATGGAAACACCATATATTTT.

CDR3 sequence reads: CASSYNYRVEQYF. The DNA for the CDR3 is TGTGCCAGCAGTTACAACTACAGGGTCGAGCAGTACTTC. The chain uses TRBV6-2 or TRBV6-3 and TRBJ2-7; possibly TRBD1 for D (6 bases). Germline V gene sequence: CDR1 MNHEY, CDR2 SVGEGT. There are 13 residues in the CDR3. Deletions cut 2 bases from V and 6 bases from J, with 11 bases between.

This clonotype was found many times. V and J are TRBV2 and TRBJ2-1, with D possibly being TRBD1 (6 bases). V gave up 3 bases and J gave up 5 bases, with 11 bases separating them. This CDR3 is 14 amino acids long. Germline CDR1 SNHLY, CDR2 FYNNEI. The CDR3 loop is CASSDLPGDNEQFF. The CDR3 DNA follows: TGTGCCAGCAGTGACCTTCCAGGGGACAATGAGCAGTTCTTC.

This chain connects TRBV28 to TRBJ2-7; 7 positions agree with TRBD2. CDR3 length: 16 amino acids. CDR1 is MDHEN and CDR2 is SYDVKM in the germline V gene. V dropped 6 bases and J dropped 3; count of bases not matched to a gene: 14. DNA for the CDR3: TGTGCCAGCAGCCAAGAGGGGCGGGGGAACGGCTACGAGCAGTACTTC. It is translated as CASSQEGRGNGYEQYF.

Here the CDR3 reads CASTYIAGDDTGELFF. The CDR3 DNA sequence: TGTGCCAGCACTTACATTGCTGGAGATGACACCGGGGAGCTGTTTTTT. This chain links TRBV7-9 with TRBJ2-2; D uncertain. V gave up 7 bases and J gave up 3 bases, with 18 bases separating them. The CDR3 contains 16 residues. The germline V gene has CDR1 SEHNR and CDR2 FQNEAQ (reference sequence).